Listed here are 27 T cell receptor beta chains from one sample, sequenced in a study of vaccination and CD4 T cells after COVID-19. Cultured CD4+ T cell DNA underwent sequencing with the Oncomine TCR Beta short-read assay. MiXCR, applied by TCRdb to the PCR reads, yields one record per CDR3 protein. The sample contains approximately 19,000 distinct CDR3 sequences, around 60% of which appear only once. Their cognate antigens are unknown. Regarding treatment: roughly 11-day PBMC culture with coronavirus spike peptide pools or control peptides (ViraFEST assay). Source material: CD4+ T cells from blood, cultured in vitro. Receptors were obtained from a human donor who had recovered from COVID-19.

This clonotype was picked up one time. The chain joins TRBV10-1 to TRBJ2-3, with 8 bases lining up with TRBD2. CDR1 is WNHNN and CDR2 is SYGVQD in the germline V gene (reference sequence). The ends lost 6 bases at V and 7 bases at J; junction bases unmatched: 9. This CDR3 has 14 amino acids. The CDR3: CASSSGTRGNTQYF. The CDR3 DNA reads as TGCGCCAGCAGCTCCGGGACTAGGGGGAATACGCAGTATTTT.

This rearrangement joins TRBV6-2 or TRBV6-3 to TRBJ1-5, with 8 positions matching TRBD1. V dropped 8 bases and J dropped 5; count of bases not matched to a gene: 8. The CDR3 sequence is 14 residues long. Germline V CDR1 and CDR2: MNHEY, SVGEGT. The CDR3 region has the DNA TGTGCCAGCGCGGTAACAGGGGGTTATCAGCCCCAGCATTTT. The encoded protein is CASAVTGGYQPQHF.

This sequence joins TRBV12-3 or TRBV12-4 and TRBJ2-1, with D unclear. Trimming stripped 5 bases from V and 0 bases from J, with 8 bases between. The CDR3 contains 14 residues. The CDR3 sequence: CASSRSGSYNEQFF. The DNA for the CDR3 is TGTGCCAGCAGTCGTAGTGGCTCCTACAATGAGCAGTTCTTC.

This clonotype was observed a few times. The CDR3 spells CASSPPGAYEQYF. As DNA, the CDR3 is TGTGCCAGCTCACCACCGGGAGCCTACGAGCAGTACTTC. The chain uses TRBV18 and TRBJ2-7; possible D gene TRBD2, 5 bases. This CDR3 comprises 13 residues. Germline V CDR1 and CDR2: KGHSH, LQKENI. V was shortened by 0 bases and J by 2 bases, with 5 bases between the two germline ends.

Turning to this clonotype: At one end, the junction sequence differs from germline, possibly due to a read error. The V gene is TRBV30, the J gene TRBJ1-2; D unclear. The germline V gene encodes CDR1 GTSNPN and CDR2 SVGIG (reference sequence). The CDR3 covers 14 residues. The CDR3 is CAWNRAPDGYGHTF. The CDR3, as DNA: TGTGCCTGGAACCGGGCCCCGGACGGCTATGGCCACACCTTC. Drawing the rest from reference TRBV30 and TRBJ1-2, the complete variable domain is SQTIHQWPATLVQPVGSPLSLECTVEGTSNPNLYWYRQAAGRGLQLLFYSVGIGQISSEVPQNLSASRPQDRQFILSSKKLLLSDSGFYLCAWNRAPDGYGHTFGSGTRLTVV.

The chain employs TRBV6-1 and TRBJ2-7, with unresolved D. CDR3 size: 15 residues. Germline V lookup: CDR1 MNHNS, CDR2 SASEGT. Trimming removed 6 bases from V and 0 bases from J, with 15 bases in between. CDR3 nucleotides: TGTGCCAGCAGCCCACGGCCCGATAGCTCCTACGAGCAGTACTTC. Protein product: CASSPRPDSSYEQYF.

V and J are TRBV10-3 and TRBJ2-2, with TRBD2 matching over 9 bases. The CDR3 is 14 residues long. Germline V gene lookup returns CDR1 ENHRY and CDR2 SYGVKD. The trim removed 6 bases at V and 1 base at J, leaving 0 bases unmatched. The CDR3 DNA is TGTGCCATCAGGACTAGCGGGAACACCGGGGAGCTGTTTTTT. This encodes CAIRTSGNTGELFF.

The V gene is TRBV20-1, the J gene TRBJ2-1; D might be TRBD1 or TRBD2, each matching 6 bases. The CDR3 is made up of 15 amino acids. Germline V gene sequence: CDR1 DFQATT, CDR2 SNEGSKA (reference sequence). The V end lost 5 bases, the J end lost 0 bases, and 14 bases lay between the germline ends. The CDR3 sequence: CSASEGEASYNEQFF. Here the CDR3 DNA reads TGCAGTGCTTCAGAGGGGGAGGCCTCCTACAATGAGCAGTTCTTC.

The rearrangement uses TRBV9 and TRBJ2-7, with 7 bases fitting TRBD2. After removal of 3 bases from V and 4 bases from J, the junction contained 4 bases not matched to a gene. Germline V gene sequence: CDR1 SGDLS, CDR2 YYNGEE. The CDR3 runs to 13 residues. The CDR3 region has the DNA TGTGCCAGCAGCGGAGGACTAGAATACGAGCAGTACTTC. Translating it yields CASSGGLEYEQYF.

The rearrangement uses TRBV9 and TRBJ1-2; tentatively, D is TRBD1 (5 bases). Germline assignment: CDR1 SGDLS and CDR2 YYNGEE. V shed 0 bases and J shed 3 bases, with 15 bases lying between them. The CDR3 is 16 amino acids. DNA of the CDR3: TGTGCCAGCAGCGTAGATCCGGATGGGGGGGACTATGGCTACACCTTC. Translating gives CASSVDPDGGDYGYTF.

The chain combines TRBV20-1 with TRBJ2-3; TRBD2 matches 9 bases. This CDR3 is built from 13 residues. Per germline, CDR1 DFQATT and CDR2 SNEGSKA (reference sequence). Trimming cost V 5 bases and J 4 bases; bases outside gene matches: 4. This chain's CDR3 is CSARAGGADTQYF. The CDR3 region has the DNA TGCAGTGCTCGCGCGGGAGGGGCAGATACGCAGTATTTT.

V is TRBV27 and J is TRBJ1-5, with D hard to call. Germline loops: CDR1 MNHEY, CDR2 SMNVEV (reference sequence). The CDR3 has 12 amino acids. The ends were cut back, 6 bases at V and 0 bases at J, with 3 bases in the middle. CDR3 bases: TGTGCCAGCAGGGATAGCAATCAGCCCCAGCATTTT. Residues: CASRDSNQPQHF.

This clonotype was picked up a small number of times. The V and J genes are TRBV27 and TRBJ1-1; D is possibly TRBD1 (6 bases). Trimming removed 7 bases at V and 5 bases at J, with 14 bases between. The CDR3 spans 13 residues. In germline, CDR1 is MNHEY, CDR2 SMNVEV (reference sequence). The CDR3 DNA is TGTGCCAGCAAGGGGGGGGGCAAGACTGAAGCTTTCTTT. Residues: CASKGGGKTEAFF.

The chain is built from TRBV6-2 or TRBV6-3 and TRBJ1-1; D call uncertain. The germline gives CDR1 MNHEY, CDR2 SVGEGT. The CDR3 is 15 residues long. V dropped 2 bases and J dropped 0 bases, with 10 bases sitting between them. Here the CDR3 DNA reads TGTGCCAGCAGTTACCCCACAGCTTTGAACACTGAAGCTTTCTTT. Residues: CASSYPTALNTEAFF.

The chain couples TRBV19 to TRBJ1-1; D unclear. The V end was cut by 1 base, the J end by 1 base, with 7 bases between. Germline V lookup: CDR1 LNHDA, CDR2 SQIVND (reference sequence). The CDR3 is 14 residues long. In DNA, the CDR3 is TGTGCCAGTAGTATAGGGGAATGGAACACTGAAGCTTTCTTT. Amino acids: CASSIGEWNTEAFF.

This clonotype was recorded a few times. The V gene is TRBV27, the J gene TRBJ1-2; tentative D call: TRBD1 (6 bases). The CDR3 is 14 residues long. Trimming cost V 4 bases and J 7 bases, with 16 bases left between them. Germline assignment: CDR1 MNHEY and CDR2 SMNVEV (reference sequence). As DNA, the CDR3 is TGTGCCAGCAGTTCCGGTATGGGGGGCGGTGGCTACACCTTC. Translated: CASSSGMGGGGYTF.

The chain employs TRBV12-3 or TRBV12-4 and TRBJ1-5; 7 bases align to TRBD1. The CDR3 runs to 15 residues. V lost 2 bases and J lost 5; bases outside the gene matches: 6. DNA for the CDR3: TGTGCCAGCAGTTTACAGGGGGGAGGTGATCAGCCCCAGCATTTT. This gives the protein CASSLQGGGDQPQHF.

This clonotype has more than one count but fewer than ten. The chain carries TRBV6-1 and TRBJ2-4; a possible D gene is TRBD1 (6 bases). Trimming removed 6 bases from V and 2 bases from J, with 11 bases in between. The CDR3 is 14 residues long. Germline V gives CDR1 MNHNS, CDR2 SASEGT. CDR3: CASSRGHSKNIQYF. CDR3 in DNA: TGTGCCAGCAGCCGGGGACACTCCAAAAACATTCAGTACTTC.

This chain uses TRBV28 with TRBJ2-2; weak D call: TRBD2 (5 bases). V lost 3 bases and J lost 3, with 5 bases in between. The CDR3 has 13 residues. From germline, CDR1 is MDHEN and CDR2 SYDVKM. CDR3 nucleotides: TGTGCCAGCAGTTTGGACTACACCGGGGAGCTGTTTTTT. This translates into CASSLDYTGELFF. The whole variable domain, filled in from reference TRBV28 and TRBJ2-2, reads DVKVTQSSRYLVKRTGEKVFLECVQDMDHENMFWYRQDPGLGLRLIYFSYDVKMKEKGDIPEGYSVSREKKERFSLILESASTNQTSMYLCASSLDYTGELFFGEGSRLTVL.

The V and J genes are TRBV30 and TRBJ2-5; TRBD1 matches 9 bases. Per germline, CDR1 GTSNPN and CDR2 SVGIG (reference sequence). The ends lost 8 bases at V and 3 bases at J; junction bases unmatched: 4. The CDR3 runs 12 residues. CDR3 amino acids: CAGTGGEETQYF. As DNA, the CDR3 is TGTGCCGGCACAGGGGGCGAAGAGACCCAGTACTTC.

Here the CDR3 reads CASSIGQPQHF. CDR3 nucleotide sequence: TGTGCCAGCAGTATAGGTCAGCCCCAGCATTTT. The chain employs TRBV21-1 and TRBJ1-5. TRBV21-1 is recorded as a pseudogene. CDR3 length equals 11 residues.

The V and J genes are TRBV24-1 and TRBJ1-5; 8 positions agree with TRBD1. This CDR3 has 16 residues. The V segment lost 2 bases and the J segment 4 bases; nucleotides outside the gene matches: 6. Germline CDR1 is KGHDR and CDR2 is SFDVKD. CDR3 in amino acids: CATSDSGTGNNQPQHF. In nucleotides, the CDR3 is TGTGCCACCAGTGATTCTGGGACAGGCAATAATCAGCCCCAGCATTTT.

This CDR3 is CSARVLAGRATETQYF. In nucleotides, the CDR3 is TGCAGTGCTAGAGTTCTGGCCGGGAGGGCCACAGAGACCCAGTACTTC. V gene TRBV20-1 combines with J gene TRBJ2-5; 8 bases agree with TRBD2. Trimming removed 1 base from V and 4 bases from J; junction bases left unmatched: 11. The CDR3 has 16 residues. Germline loops: CDR1 DFQATT, CDR2 SNEGSKA (reference sequence).

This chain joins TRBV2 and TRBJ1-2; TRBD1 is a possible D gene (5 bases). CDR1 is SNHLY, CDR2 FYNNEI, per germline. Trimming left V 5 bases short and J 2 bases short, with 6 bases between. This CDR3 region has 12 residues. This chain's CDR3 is CASSRGNYGYTF. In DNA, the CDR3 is TGTGCCAGCAGTAGGGGCAACTATGGCTACACCTTC.

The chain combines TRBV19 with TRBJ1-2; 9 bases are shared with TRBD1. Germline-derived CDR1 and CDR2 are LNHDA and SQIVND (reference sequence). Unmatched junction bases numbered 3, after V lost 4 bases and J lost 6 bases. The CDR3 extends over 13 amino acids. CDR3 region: CASSTRQGDGYTF. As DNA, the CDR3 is TGTGCCAGTAGTACTCGACAGGGGGATGGCTACACCTTC.

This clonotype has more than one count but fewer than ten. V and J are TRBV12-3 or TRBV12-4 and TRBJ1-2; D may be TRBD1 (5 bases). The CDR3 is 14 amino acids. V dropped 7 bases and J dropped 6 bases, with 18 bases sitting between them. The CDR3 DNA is TGTGCCAGCACAATTTCCGCCCGGGGGAATGGCTACACCTTC. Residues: CASTISARGNGYTF.

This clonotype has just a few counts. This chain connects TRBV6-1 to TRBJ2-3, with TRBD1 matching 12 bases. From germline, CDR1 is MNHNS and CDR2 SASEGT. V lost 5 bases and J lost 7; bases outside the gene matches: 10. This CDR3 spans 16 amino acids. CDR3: CASSHMTGQGANTQYF. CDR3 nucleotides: TGTGCCAGCAGTCACATGACGGGACAGGGGGCAAATACGCAGTATTTT.